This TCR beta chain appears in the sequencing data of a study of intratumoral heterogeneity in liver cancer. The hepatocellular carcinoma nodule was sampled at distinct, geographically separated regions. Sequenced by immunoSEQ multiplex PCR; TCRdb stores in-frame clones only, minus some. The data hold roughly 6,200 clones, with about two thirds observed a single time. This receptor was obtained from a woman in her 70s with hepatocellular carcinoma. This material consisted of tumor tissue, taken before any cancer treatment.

The CDR3 nucleotides are TGTGCCAGCAGTGAGGAGCGGACTGGAAACACCATATATTTT. It yields the protein CASSEERTGNTIYF. This chain joins TRBV25-1 and TRBJ1-3, with D unresolved. V lost 3 bases and J 2 bases, leaving 8 bases between the germline ends. The CDR3 contains 14 residues. CDR1 and CDR2 from the germline V gene are MGHDK and SYGVNS.